The 3 T cell receptor beta chains below were found in one sample sequenced in a study of Ad26.COV2.S vaccination and SARS-CoV-2 variants. Treatment defined: about 20 received Ad26.COV2.S at low or high dose, single or two shots; several received placebo; per-sample allocation not given. The samples date from day 63 after the first vaccine or placebo injection. Data came from immunoSEQ multiplex PCR; TCRdb stores just in-frame clones and leaves some out. The repertoire holds about half a million clones, with nearly 90% as singletons. The sequenced sample was peripheral blood, obtained in a trial of Ad26.COV2.S vaccine versus placebo. These receptors all come from a person between 18 and 65 years old who received the Ad26.COV2.S COVID-19 vaccine or a placebo.

The chain has TRBV6-1 and TRBJ1-2, with D possibly matching TRBD1 (5 bases). Germline V CDR1 and CDR2: MNHNS, SASEGT. The CDR3 extends over 16 amino acids. V lost 0 bases and J 3 bases, leaving 14 bases between the germline ends. The CDR3 loop is CASSEAGRGRDYGYTF. The CDR3 DNA reads as TGTGCCAGCAGTGAAGCGGGGCGGGGTAGGGACTATGGCTACACCTTC.

The V gene is TRBV19, the J gene TRBJ1-2; the D is unclear. From germline, CDR1 is LNHDA and CDR2 SQIVND (reference sequence). The CDR3 runs 15 residues. V shed 6 bases and J shed 4 bases, with 18 bases lying between them. In nucleotides, the CDR3 is TGTGCCAGTAGCAAAGACCGGCAAGTCCCCTATGGCTACACCTTC. It yields the protein CASSKDRQVPYGYTF.

The chain joins TRBV10-3 to TRBJ1-2, with TRBD1 as a possible D gene (5 bases). Trimming removed 6 bases from V and 7 bases from J, with 15 bases in between. This CDR3 contains 13 residues. CDR1 and CDR2 from the germline V gene are ENHRY and SYGVKD. The CDR3 spells CAISPERGRGYTF. Written as DNA, the CDR3 is TGTGCCATCAGCCCTGAACGGGGCCGTGGCTACACCTTC.